This T cell receptor beta chain was retrieved from a study of cytomegalovirus exposure and HLA in healthy donors. Study outcomes and limitations: The classifier reportedly diagnosed cytomegalovirus status with high specificity and sensitivity. Fewer N-insertions than the roughly 700-donor mean were reportedly shown by an Asian-associated ancestry cluster in a later analysis. For most TCR beta V segments, an earlier analysis put the productive rate at about 90% or about 30% of the time. Later analysis identified several of the most significant clusters that appeared linked to common viral pathogens.

There are 17 residues in the CDR3. Trimming left V 4 bases short and J 2 bases short, with 20 bases between. Germline V gene sequence: CDR1 WSHSY, CDR2 SAAADI. On this clone itself: The antigen is not known.

Primers: 60 Vbeta forward and 13 Jbeta reverse. TCRdb keeps only in-frame clones here, not all; method: immunoSEQ multiplex PCR. The top ten hold 7.4% of the sample, which has about 89,000 clones, about 85% seen once. The rearrangement uses TRBV10-2 and TRBJ2-5, with D perhaps matching TRBD2 (7 bases). The material sequenced was PBMCs. This TCR came from a man aged 35-49 years in good health and CMV-seropositive. The CDR3 bases are TGCGCCAGCAGTGCCCCCATGGGGGGGCTGCGTCAAGAGACCCAGTACTTC. It codes for CASSAPMGGLRQETQYF.